One and the same sample provided the 8 T cell receptor beta chains below, sequenced in a study of cytomegalovirus exposure and HLA in healthy donors. The assay was immunoSEQ multiplex PCR, and TCRdb's table has in-frame clones only and misses some. The sample lists about 190,000 clones, roughly 82% occurring once. The sample taken for sequencing was PBMCs. The receptors derive from a man between 18 and 29 years old in good health and CMV-seropositive.

V is TRBV19 and J is TRBJ1-3; possible D gene TRBD1, 6 bases. Between the trimmed V and J ends, which lost 7 bases and 0 bases, there was a span of 16 bases. This CDR3 spans 16 amino acids. Germline V gene data show CDR1 as LNHDA and CDR2 as SQIVND (reference sequence). The CDR3 DNA reads as TGTGCCAGTACCGTTGACGGACAGAGCTCTGGAAACACCATATATTTT. It codes for CASTVDGQSSGNTIYF.

The rearrangement joins TRBV7-2 to TRBJ1-1; maybe TRBD1 (6 bases). V was shortened by 10 bases and J by 2 bases, with 17 bases between the two germline ends. CDR1 SGHTA and CDR2 FQGNSA come from the germline V gene. CDR3 length equals 14 residues. CDR3 sequence (DNA): TGTGCCACCACGTACGGACAGCTTAACACTGAAGCTTTCTTT. Protein product: CATTYGQLNTEAFF.

This chain links TRBV11-3 with TRBJ2-5; 8 bases agree with TRBD1. The CDR3 length is 15 residues. From germline, CDR1 is SGHNT and CDR2 YENEEA. V gave up 5 bases and J gave up 1 base; unmatched junction bases: 6. CDR3 protein: CASSPGTGSQETQYF. The CDR3 coding sequence is TGTGCCAGCAGCCCCGGGACAGGATCCCAAGAGACCCAGTACTTC. Filled out from reference TRBV11-3 and TRBJ2-5, the complete variable domain reads EAGVVQSPRYKIIEKKQPVAFWCNPISGHNTLYWYLQNLGQGPELLIRYENEEAVDDSQLPKDRFSAERLKGVDSTLKIQPAELGDSAVYLCASSPGTGSQETQYFGPGTRLLVL.

This chain joins TRBV27 and TRBJ1-2; 7 positions agree with TRBD1. The CDR3 consists of 16 residues. Germline lookup yields CDR1 MNHEY and CDR2 SMNVEV (reference sequence). J lost 4 bases, V lost 6 bases, and 14 bases had no gene match. The CDR3 loop reads CASSKAGTATSYGYTF. CDR3 in DNA: TGTGCCAGCAGCAAGGCCGGGACAGCAACATCCTATGGCTACACCTTC.

The gene calls are TRBV7-3 and TRBJ2-3, with 8 bases fitting TRBD1. Germline trimming cut 4 bases from V and 3 bases from J; bases unmatched to any gene: 12. The CDR3 has 17 residues. Germline lookup yields CDR1 SGHTA and CDR2 FQGTGA. CDR3 in amino acids: CASSSRPGGAMTDTQYF. For the CDR3, the DNA is TGTGCCAGCAGCTCTAGGCCAGGGGGCGCGATGACAGATACGCAGTATTTT.

This chain uses TRBV27 with TRBJ1-1; D ambiguous. From germline, CDR1 is MNHEY and CDR2 SMNVEV (reference sequence). There are 13 residues in the CDR3. The ends were cut back, 7 bases at V and 0 bases at J, with 9 bases in the middle. CDR3 residues: CASTNNMNTEAFF. The CDR3 DNA follows: TGTGCCAGCACCAACAATATGAACACTGAAGCTTTCTTT.

The rearrangement joins TRBV27 to TRBJ2-1, with 8 bases fitting TRBD2. From germline, CDR1 is MNHEY and CDR2 SMNVEV (reference sequence). There are 16 residues in the CDR3. V shed 3 bases, J shed 9 bases, and the junction held 13 bases outside the gene matches. For the CDR3, the DNA is TGTGCCAGCAGTTTCCTGGGGGGGGCGGGAGGAGGTGAGCAGTTCTTC. Its translation: CASSFLGGAGGGEQFF.

The chain joins TRBV4-3 to TRBJ2-3; TRBD2 is a possible D gene (6 bases). This CDR3 is 15 amino acids long. The germline V gene has CDR1 LGHNA and CDR2 YSLEER. Trimming removed 3 bases from V and 1 base from J, with 11 bases in between. The CDR3 spells CASSHGWGGTDTQYF. In DNA form, the CDR3 reads TGCGCCAGCAGCCATGGGTGGGGGGGCACAGATACGCAGTATTTT.